This is a list of T cell receptor beta chains from one sample in a study of blood T cell repertoires in COVID-19. Measured with immunoSEQ multiplex PCR; TCRdb has only the in-frame clones, and not every one. This sample has approximately 210,000 clones, with more than 80% found just once. Sequencing used peripheral blood. The receptors shown here come from a man aged 30-40 years who had recovered from COVID-19. Both conserved end residues are part of each CDR3. The D gene is left open where the match is weak. Clone size, where shown, is once, few, many, or a class for clones that have expanded.

cdr3_length,j_call,d_call,v_call,clone_size,cdr3_aa,cdr3_nt
13,TRBJ2-3,-,TRBV19,-,CASSIRQTDTQYF,TGTGCCAGTAGTATCAGACAGACAGATACGCAGTATTTT
13,TRBJ1-1,-,TRBV12-3/TRBV12-4,-,CASSPRQNTEAFF,TGTGCCAGCAGCCCGAGGCAAAACACTGAAGCTTTCTTT
15,TRBJ2-1,TRBD2,TRBV7-9,-,CASSLSGGSYNEQFF,TGTGCCAGCAGCCTAAGCGGGGGGTCCTACAATGAGCAGTTCTTC
15,TRBJ2-7,-,TRBV11-2,few,CASSSGGGGSYEQYF,TGTGCCAGCAGCTCGGGGGGAGGGGGCTCCTACGAGCAGTACTTC
14,TRBJ1-6,-,TRBV15,-,CATSRQGYNSPLHF,TGTGCCACCAGCAGACAGGGGTATAATTCACCCCTCCACTTT
18,TRBJ2-2,TRBD2,TRBV3-1/TRBV3-2,few,CASSQYLLGLAGSGELFF,TGTGCCAGCAGCCAATACCTTCTAGGGCTAGCGGGTTCCGGGGAGCTGTTTTTT
15,TRBJ1-2,-,TRBV18,-,CASSPYPSEPYGYTF,TGTGCCAGCTCACCATACCCCAGCGAACCCTATGGCTACACCTTC
13,TRBJ1-5,-,TRBV6-4,-,CASSDHLNQPQHF,TGTGCCAGCAGTGACCACTTAAATCAGCCCCAGCATTTT
13,TRBJ2-5,-,TRBV11-2,-,CASSLDREETQYF,TGTGCCAGCAGCTTAGACAGGGAAGAGACCCAGTACTTC
15,TRBJ1-4,TRBD1,TRBV7-9,-,CASSPDRRGTVKLFF,TGTGCCAGCAGCCCAGACCGGCGTGGGACAGTTAAACTGTTTTTT
17,TRBJ2-1,-,TRBV4-3,-,CASSQETGSSSYNEQFF,TGCGCCAGCAGCCAAGAGACAGGCTCGAGCTCCTACAATGAGCAGTTCTTC
16,TRBJ1-1,TRBD1,TRBV5-1,-,CASSFRQGVGNTEAFF,TGCGCCAGCAGCTTCCGACAGGGGGTAGGGAACACTGAAGCTTTCTTT
17,TRBJ1-2,TRBD1,TRBV5-1,once,CASSLANIGTGAHGYTF,TGCGCCAGCAGCTTGGCCAATATCGGGACAGGTGCTCATGGCTACACCTTC
16,TRBJ2-1,TRBD2,TRBV4-2,-,CASSQRAGGAPNEQFF,TGTGCCAGCAGCCAAAGAGCGGGGGGGGCCCCCAATGAGCAGTTCTTC
16,TRBJ1-1,-,TRBV6-6,-,CASSYSTGRGNTEAFF,TGTGCCAGCAGTTACTCTACCGGGAGGGGAAACACTGAAGCTTTCTTT
16,TRBJ1-5,TRBD1,TRBV28,-,CASTQRQGNSNQPQHF,TGTGCCAGCACCCAACGACAGGGAAATAGCAATCAGCCCCAGCATTTT
14,TRBJ1-4,-,TRBV24-1,-,CATSDAGLGEKLFF,TGTGCCACCAGTGATGCAGGACTTGGAGAAAAACTGTTTTTT
15,TRBJ1-2,-,TRBV9,-,CASRDGAGLNYGYTF,TGTGCCAGCAGGGATGGAGCAGGACTTAACTATGGCTACACCTTC
18,TRBJ2-5,TRBD2,TRBV2,-,CASSTERLAGGPGKTQYF,TGTGCCAGCAGCACCGAAAGACTAGCGGGGGGGCCCGGGAAGACCCAGTACTTC
13,TRBJ1-1,-,TRBV6-2/TRBV6-3,-,CASSRGSYTEAFF,TGTGCCAGCAGCCGAGGGTCTTACACTGAAGCTTTCTTT
15,TRBJ2-7,TRBD1,TRBV27,-,CASRIGTGRLDEQYF,TGTGCCAGCAGAATCGGGACAGGGCGTTTGGACGAGCAGTACTTC
14,TRBJ1-2,-,TRBV19,-,CASRIPLGSYGYTF,TGTGCCAGTCGTATCCCCTTGGGGAGCTATGGCTACACCTTC
14,TRBJ1-3,-,TRBV6-5,-,CAGHLQSSGNTIYF,TGTGCCGGTCACCTACAGAGCTCTGGAAACACCATATATTTT
13,TRBJ2-4,-,TRBV27,-,CASRKNTKNIQYF,TGTGCCAGCAGAAAAAATACCAAAAACATTCAGTACTTC
14,TRBJ1-1,TRBD1,TRBV6-2/TRBV6-3,-,CASSYSTGVTEAFF,TGTGCCAGCAGTTACTCTACAGGGGTTACTGAAGCTTTCTTT
15,TRBJ2-7,TRBD2,TRBV27,-,CASRFLAGAPYEQYF,TGTGCCAGCAGGTTCTTAGCGGGGGCTCCCTACGAGCAGTACTTC
14,TRBJ1-5,TRBD1,TRBV30,-,CAWSAGTGYQPQHF,TGTGCCTGGAGTGCCGGGACAGGTTATCAGCCCCAGCATTTT
11,TRBJ1-2,-,TRBV7-2,-,CASSRAGGYTF,TGTGCCAGCAGCCGGGCGGGGGGCTACACCTTC
14,TRBJ1-3,TRBD1,TRBV18,-,CASSPTGDRNTIYF,TGTGCCAGCTCCCCCACAGGGGACAGAAACACCATATATTTT
17,TRBJ1-5,TRBD1,TRBV27,-,CASSSGTGVYSNQPQHF,TGTGCCAGCAGTTCCGGGACAGGGGTCTATAGCAATCAGCCCCAGCATTTT
13,TRBJ2-7,TRBD1,TRBV2,once,CARAGQASYEQYF,TGTGCCAGGGCGGGACAGGCTTCCTACGAGCAGTACTTC
15,TRBJ1-2,-,TRBV4-3,few,CASSQEVGTGNGYTF,TGCGCCAGCAGCCAAGAGGTAGGGACTGGTAATGGCTACACCTTC
14,TRBJ2-5,-,TRBV4-1,-,CASSPPGPGETQYF,TGCGCCAGCAGCCCCCCGGGCCCGGGGGAGACCCAGTACTTC
15,TRBJ2-2,TRBD1,TRBV5-1,-,CASSLGTGGTGELFF,TGCGCCAGCAGCTTGGGGACAGGGGGCACCGGGGAGCTGTTTTTT
15,TRBJ1-1,TRBD1,TRBV6-4,few,CASSSRTGLNTEAFF,TGTGCCAGCAGTTCCCGGACAGGGCTAAACACTGAAGCTTTCTTT
14,TRBJ2-1,-,TRBV3-1/TRBV3-2,-,CASRGPFLYNEQFF,TGTGCCAGCCGGGGTCCTTTCCTCTACAATGAGCAGTTCTTC
16,TRBJ1-2,TRBD1,TRBV6-5,once,CASSYRSGQGNYGYTF,TGTGCCAGCAGTTACCGCTCGGGACAGGGTAACTATGGCTACACCTTC
12,TRBJ1-2,-,TRBV5-5,-,CASSLGSYGYTF,TGTGCCAGCAGCTTGGGCAGTTATGGCTACACCTTC
16,TRBJ2-7,TRBD1,TRBV10-3,-,CAISGEGTGASYEQYF,TGTGCCATCAGCGGGGAGGGGACAGGGGCTTCGTACGAGCAGTACTTC
14,TRBJ1-2,TRBD1,TRBV11-2,-,CASSLGDRFYGYTF,TGTGCCAGCAGCTTAGGGGACAGATTCTATGGCTACACCTTC
15,TRBJ1-2,TRBD1,TRBV7-9,-,CASSSTLQGPYGYTF,TGTGCCAGCAGCTCAACTTTACAGGGGCCCTATGGCTACACCTTC
14,TRBJ1-4,-,TRBV7-2,-,CASSLTAFNEKLFF,TGTGCCAGCAGCTTGACAGCGTTTAATGAAAAACTGTTTTTT
17,TRBJ1-2,-,TRBV7-9,-,CASSLNLPPGVNYGYTF,TGTGCCAGCAGCTTAAATTTACCCCCAGGGGTAAACTATGGCTACACCTTC
13,TRBJ1-5,-,TRBV5-1,-,CASSLDSGQPQHF,TGCGCCAGCAGTCTTGACAGTGGGCAGCCCCAGCATTTT
15,TRBJ1-1,-,TRBV6-4,few,CASSDSIQGSGMTFF,TGTGCCAGCAGTGACTCGATCCAGGGCTCAGGTATGACTTTCTTT
13,TRBJ1-1,-,TRBV27,-,CASSFRRATEAFF,TGTGCCAGCAGTTTCCGCAGGGCCACTGAAGCTTTCTTT
12,TRBJ1-6,-,TRBV6-5,-,CASTRGGAPLHF,TGTGCCAGCACCAGAGGGGGGGCACCCCTCCACTTT
14,TRBJ2-1,-,TRBV5-1,-,CASSLARPGDEQFF,TGCGCCAGCAGCTTGGCCCGCCCGGGGGATGAGCAGTTCTTC
14,TRBJ2-3,TRBD2,TRBV6-5,-,CASSFGLAADTQYF,TGTGCCAGCAGTTTCGGACTAGCGGCAGATACGCAGTATTTT
14,TRBJ2-3,-,TRBV6-5,-,CASSYRVGTDTQYF,TGTGCCAGCTCCTACCGAGTCGGCACAGATACGCAGTATTTT
15,TRBJ1-2,-,TRBV21-1,-,CASSKDGGNSYGYTF,TGTGCCAGCAGCAAAGATGGGGGGAACTCCTATGGCTACACCTTC
14,TRBJ1-2,-,TRBV25-1,-,CASSAQGLIFGYTF,TGTGCCAGCAGTGCACAGGGTTTAATATTTGGCTACACCTTC
15,TRBJ1-2,-,TRBV5-1,-,CASSLEFAGNYGYTF,TGCGCCAGCAGCTTGGAATTTGCAGGGAACTATGGCTACACCTTC
15,TRBJ1-5,-,TRBV19,-,CASSIDRGTNQPQHF,TGTGCCAGTAGTATAGATCGAGGAACGAATCAGCCCCAGCATTTT
15,TRBJ1-4,TRBD1,TRBV19,-,CASSALTGGDEKLFF,TGTGCCAGTAGTGCGCTGACAGGGGGGGATGAAAAACTGTTTTTT